This T cell receptor (beta chain) is drawn from a study of breast tumors, draining lymph nodes, adjacent tissues. MiXCR was run by TCRdb on the multiplex PCR reads, yielding one entry per CDR3 protein. The sample has about 130,000 distinct CDR3 sequences, 20% to 25% seen once. There are many counts of this clonotype. Axillary draining lymph nodes of breast cancer patients supplied the node samples. The CDR3 sequence is 18 residues long. With 4 bases clipped from V and 7 bases from J, the junction kept 14 bases outside the gene matches. The germline CDR1 and CDR2 sequences are SNHLY and FYNNEI. The sequence was obtained from a female donor with breast cancer. Some clones in this sample may be carry-over from other donors' samples. The sample consisted of axillary lymph node tissue. The chain carries TRBV2 and TRBJ1-6; TRBD1 aligns across 9 bases. CDR3 in DNA: TGTGCCAGCAGTGGGGGACGGGGCACAGGGGGCCAAAATTCACCCCTCCACTTT. Residues: CASSGGRGTGGQNSPLHF.